Following are 16 T cell receptor beta chains from one sample sequenced in a study of cytomegalovirus exposure and HLA in healthy donors. With 60 Vbeta and 13 Jbeta primers, the PCR was carried out. Using immunoSEQ multiplex PCR, the repertoire was profiled, and TCRdb retains in-frame clones only, with some absent. The profile covers over 110,000 clones, with 70% to 85% appearing a single time and about 2.3% taken by the ten largest. The specimen sequenced was PBMCs. The receptors shown here come from a male donor in good health and CMV-seronegative.

The V gene is TRBV5-6, the J gene TRBJ2-7; TRBD2 is a possible D gene (6 bases). Deletions cut 8 bases from V and 1 base from J, with 16 bases between. In germline, CDR1 is SGHDT, CDR2 YYEEEE. This CDR3 region has 14 residues. This chain's CDR3 is CASYRSRGSYEQYF. CDR3 in DNA: TGTGCCAGTTATCGGAGTCGGGGGTCCTACGAGCAGTACTTC.

The chain is built from TRBV19 and TRBJ1-1; maybe TRBD1 (5 bases). Germline V CDR1 and CDR2: LNHDA, SQIVND (reference sequence). Trimming cost V 5 bases and J 1 base, with 11 bases left between them. This CDR3 spans 14 amino acids. The CDR3 sequence: CASSYGGTNTEAFF. The DNA of the CDR3 is TGTGCCAGTAGTTACGGAGGGACGAACACTGAAGCTTTCTTT.

In this sample, this clone turned up a few times. V usage is TRBV28 and J usage is TRBJ2-4, with D unclear. The CDR3 runs 14 residues. CDR1 and CDR2 from the germline V gene are MDHEN and SYDVKM. The germline V and J ends were trimmed by 3 bases and 7 bases, with 13 bases remaining between them. CDR3 protein: CASSFDHPGNIQYF. The CDR3 DNA sequence: TGTGCCAGCAGTTTTGATCACCCCGGGAACATTCAGTACTTC.

The chain links TRBV11-2 to TRBJ1-5, with D perhaps matching TRBD1 (5 bases). CDR3 size: 14 residues. Germline V gene sequence: CDR1 SGHAT, CDR2 FQNNGV. Deletions cut 0 bases from V and 7 bases from J, with 10 bases between. DNA for the CDR3: TGTGCCAGCAGCTTAGACAGGGCGATCCAGCCCCAGCATTTT. Translation: CASSLDRAIQPQHF.

This clone has a single count. This chain joins TRBV5-6 and TRBJ2-7, with a weak D call TRBD1 (5 bases). Germline V CDR1 and CDR2: SGHDT, YYEEEE. V lost 4 bases, J lost 2 bases, and 13 bases lay in between. CDR3 size: 14 residues. In DNA form, the CDR3 reads TGTGCCAGCAGCCCTCCAGGGAACCCCTACGAGCAGTACTTC. It encodes CASSPPGNPYEQYF.

This clone was observed a single time. The CDR3 nucleotides are TGTGCCAGCAGCCCGGGACAGGGAGGGCAAGAGACCCAGTACTTC. It is translated as CASSPGQGGQETQYF. The chain combines TRBV28 with TRBJ2-5, with 9 nucleotides matching TRBD1. The V gene end was trimmed by 6 bases and the J gene end by 2 bases; junction bases not matched to a gene: 7. Germline V gives CDR1 MDHEN, CDR2 SYDVKM. The CDR3 runs 15 residues.

V usage is TRBV30 and J usage is TRBJ1-1, with TRBD1 identical over 9 bases. The CDR3 contains 13 residues. The V and J ends lost 3 bases and 11 bases, in that order; junction bases with no gene match: 10. The germline CDR1 and CDR2 sequences are GTSNPN and SVGIG (reference sequence). CDR3 residues: CAWRALTGGSAFF. CDR3 nucleotides: TGTGCCTGGAGGGCACTGACAGGGGGTTCGGCTTTCTTT.

Points on this clone: This sample includes further DNA sequences coding for the same CDR3. J is TRBJ2-7 and V is TRBV7-3; 11 bases agree with TRBD2. The CDR3 totals 15 residues. Germline CDR1 SGHTA, CDR2 FQGTGA. The ends lost 5 bases at V and 2 bases at J; junction bases unmatched: 5. CDR3 loop: CASSTGLAGAYEQYF. CDR3 bases: TGTGCCAGCAGCACTGGACTAGCGGGTGCCTACGAGCAGTACTTC.

The rearrangement joins TRBV6-1 to TRBJ1-1; perhaps TRBD1 as D (5 bases). The length of the CDR3 is 12 residues. Between the trimmed V and J ends, which lost 10 bases and 8 bases, there was a span of 17 bases. Germline V gene lookup returns CDR1 MNHNS and CDR2 SASEGT. CDR3 nucleotides: TGTGCCACCCTGTCACGGGGGAAAGAAGCTTTCTTT. It is translated as CATLSRGKEAFF.

This clone was recorded only once. The chain has TRBV4-3 and TRBJ2-3, with 8 bases aligning to TRBD2. Germline V gene lookup returns CDR1 LGHNA and CDR2 YSLEER. This CDR3 has 16 residues. With 7 bases clipped from V and 4 bases from J, the junction kept 13 bases outside the gene matches. The CDR3 sequence: CASNPETSVRADTQYF. The CDR3 DNA reads TGCGCCAGCAACCCGGAGACTAGCGTTAGGGCAGATACGCAGTATTTT.

The V call is TRBV19, the J call TRBJ2-5; D might be TRBD1 (5 bases). V was pared by 0 bases and J by 5 bases, with 16 bases between. Germline V lookup: CDR1 LNHDA, CDR2 SQIVND (reference sequence). The CDR3 has 16 amino acids. The CDR3 bases are TGTGCCAGTAGTATAGATTACGTCAGGGCTCAGGAGACCCAGTACTTC. The encoded protein is CASSIDYVRAQETQYF.

The rearrangement uses TRBV9 and TRBJ2-3; D not certain. The CDR3 runs to 14 residues. CDR1 and CDR2 (germline): SGDLS, YYNGEE. Deletions cut 0 bases from V and 6 bases from J, with 11 bases between. The CDR3 DNA reads TGTGCCAGCAGCGTAGACGAGATACGGGATACGCAGTATTTT. Its protein product is CASSVDEIRDTQYF.

The chain couples TRBV5-8 to TRBJ1-4; TRBD1 matches 11 bases. Trimming cost V 2 bases and J 4 bases; bases outside gene matches: 7. The CDR3 is made up of 17 amino acids. Germline values: CDR1 SGHTS, CDR2 YDEGEE. The CDR3 nucleotides are TGTGCCAGCAGCTTTAGAGGACAGGGGGCGATTAATGAAAAACTGTTTTTT. Protein product: CASSFRGQGAINEKLFF.

The chain couples TRBV7-9 to TRBJ1-4, with D tentatively TRBD1 (5 bases). This CDR3 comprises 14 residues. Trimming shortened V by 1 base and J by 7 bases, and 10 bases separated the two germline ends. Germline CDR1 SEHNR, CDR2 FQNEAQ (reference sequence). CDR3: CASSLEQAGEKLFF. CDR3 bases: TGTGCCAGCAGCTTAGAACAGGCAGGTGAAAAACTGTTTTTT.

In its sample, this clone was seen once. The genes are TRBV2 and TRBJ2-4, with 9 bases identical to TRBD1. Trimming took 7 bases from V and 9 from J; bases not matched to a gene: 10. CDR3 length: 14 residues. Germline CDR1 reads SNHLY; CDR2 reads FYNNEI. The CDR3 nucleotides are TGTGCCAGCAACAGGGGGCCCCCCGGGAGCATTCAGTACTTC. Its protein product is CASNRGPPGSIQYF.

The gene calls are TRBV7-2 and TRBJ2-7; the match to TRBD2 covers 9 bases. The CDR3 is 15 residues long. Germline CDR1 is SGHTA and CDR2 is FQGNSA. The V gene end was trimmed by 4 bases and the J gene end by 5 bases; junction bases not matched to a gene: 9. DNA of the CDR3: TGTGCCAGCAGCTCCTACTCAGCGGGAGGTGACGAGCAGTACTTC. Residues: CASSSYSAGGDEQYF.